One and the same sample provided the 30 T cell receptor beta chains below, sequenced in a study of beta chain features in type 1 diabetes. Sequencing targeted expressed TCRB transcripts, as all isolated RNA had been reverse transcribed. Clones were sequenced by immunoSEQ multiplex PCR, and TCRdb holds only the in-frame ones, with some missing. The sample has just over 450,000 clones; 30% are singletons. Sequenced input: naive CD4+ T cells from blood. These receptors came from a man between 18 and 29 years old in good health.

The chain carries TRBV4-3 and TRBJ2-7; D remains ambiguous. Germline loops: CDR1 LGHNA, CDR2 YSLEER. Deletions cut 1 base from V and 1 base from J, with 5 bases between. This CDR3 has 13 amino acids. The CDR3 sequence is CASSQVLSYEQYF. Written as DNA, the CDR3 is TGCGCCAGCAGCCAAGTACTGTCCTACGAGCAGTACTTC.

This clone appeared a few times. The V and J genes are TRBV4-2 and TRBJ2-3; 9 bases fit TRBD2. Trimming removed 0 bases from V and 5 bases from J; junction bases left unmatched: 9. CDR1 and CDR2 from the germline V gene are LGHNA and YNFKEQ. The CDR3 consists of 17 residues. CDR3 coding DNA: TGTGCCAGCAGCCAAGATCTGTCAGCGGGAGGCGGAGATACGCAGTATTTT. Protein sequence: CASSQDLSAGGGDTQYF.

This clone was seen a handful of times. The chain links TRBV30 to TRBJ2-5, with a weak D call TRBD2 (5 bases). Per the germline V gene, CDR1 is GTSNPN and CDR2 is SVGIG (reference sequence). The CDR3 totals 14 residues. Trimming left V 4 bases short and J 4 bases short, with 16 bases between. The CDR3 DNA reads TGTGCCTGGACCACCTCCGGGGTGGGAGAGACCCAGTACTTC. It yields the protein CAWTTSGVGETQYF.

The chain employs TRBV4-3 and TRBJ2-6; D might be TRBD2 (5 bases). The V end was cut by 0 bases, the J end by 4 bases, with 10 bases between. The CDR3 totals 16 residues. CDR1 LGHNA and CDR2 YSLEER come from the germline V gene. CDR3 DNA sequence: TGCGCCAGCAGCCAAGACCCCCTAGCCGGGGCCAACGTCCTGACTTTC. This gives the protein CASSQDPLAGANVLTF.

The chain recombines TRBV28 with TRBJ2-6; 9 bases line up with TRBD1. Germline assignment: CDR1 MDHEN and CDR2 SYDVKM. V trimming: 6 bases; J trimming: 0 bases; junction bases outside the gene matches: 0. The CDR3 has 15 residues. CDR3: CASRTGGSGANVLTF. CDR3 bases: TGTGCCAGCAGGACAGGGGGCTCTGGGGCCAACGTCCTGACTTTC.

The rearrangement links TRBV21-1 to TRBJ2-7; no DNA check was done on the table's D call, TRBD1. TRBV21-1 is a known pseudogene. The CDR3 spans 14 residues. CDR3 region: CASSEGTASYEQYF. The CDR3, as DNA: TGTGCCAGCAGCGAGGGGACAGCTTCCTACGAGCAGTACTTC.

This rearrangement joins TRBV28 to TRBJ2-6, with D possibly matching TRBD2 (6 bases). The CDR3 runs to 16 residues. Germline CDR1 MDHEN, CDR2 SYDVKM. The V end lost 4 bases, the J end lost 1 base, and 11 bases lay between the germline ends. The CDR3 nucleotides read TGTGCCAGCAGTTCCCTTCGGGAGTCTGGGGCCAACGTCCTGACTTTC. Encoded protein: CASSSLRESGANVLTF.

The chain combines TRBV4-1 with TRBJ1-4; a weak D match, TRBD1 (6 bases). Germline V gene lookup returns CDR1 MGHRA and CDR2 YSYEKL. V dropped 7 bases and J dropped 0 bases, with 9 bases sitting between them. The CDR3 is 14 residues long. CDR3 in amino acids: CASNPGATNEKLFF. CDR3 nucleotide sequence: TGCGCCAGCAACCCAGGGGCAACTAATGAAAAACTGTTTTTT.

This rearrangement joins TRBV30 to TRBJ1-2; weak D call: TRBD1 (5 bases). The V gene's germline CDR1 is GTSNPN and CDR2 SVGIG (reference sequence). CDR3 length equals 14 residues. V lost 0 bases to trimming and J lost 4 bases, with 12 bases between them. CDR3 sequence (DNA): TGTGCCTGGAGTGTAACGTCCCAGGGCTATGGCTACACCTTC. As protein: CAWSVTSQGYGYTF.

This clone was counted between two and nine times. This rearrangement joins TRBV5-6 to TRBJ2-3; TRBD2 agrees at 7 bases. With 2 bases clipped from V and 2 bases from J, the junction kept 5 bases outside the gene matches. Germline values: CDR1 SGHDT, CDR2 YYEEEE. This CDR3 is built from 15 residues. CDR3: CASSLGGDYTDTQYF. The CDR3 DNA is TGTGCCAGCAGCTTAGGAGGGGACTACACAGATACGCAGTATTTT.

The chain joins TRBV11-2 to TRBJ2-2, with 15 bases that match TRBD2. The V segment lost 2 bases and the J segment 0 bases; nucleotides outside the gene matches: 4. CDR1 and CDR2 from the germline V gene are SGHAT and FQNNGV. The CDR3 is 19 amino acids. CDR3 nucleotide sequence: TGTGCCAGCAGCTTACCTAGGACTAGCGGGAGGGCGAACACCGGGGAGCTGTTTTTT. It is translated as CASSLPRTSGRANTGELFF.

The sample holds a few counts of this clone. The chain links TRBV9 to TRBJ2-3, with D perhaps TRBD1 or TRBD2 (5 bases each). The germline V and J ends were trimmed by 2 bases and 4 bases, with 8 bases remaining between them. Per the germline V gene, CDR1 is SGDLS and CDR2 is YYNGEE. The CDR3 spans 13 residues. CDR3 sequence (DNA): TGTGCCAGCAGCGTTAGGGGAGCAGATACGCAGTATTTT. Protein: CASSVRGADTQYF. Using reference TRBV9 and TRBJ2-3 for the parts outside the CDR3, the full variable domain is DSGVTQTPKHLITATGQRVTLRCSPRSGDLSVYWYQQSLDQGLQFLIQYYNGEERAKGNILERFSAQQFPDLHSELNLSSLELGDSALYFCASSVRGADTQYFGPGTRLTVL.

This clone was detected a few times. J is TRBJ2-1 and V is TRBV30; D may be TRBD1 or TRBD2 (5 bases each). V lost 0 bases to trimming and J lost 1 base, with 13 bases between them. This CDR3 has 16 residues. Per germline, CDR1 GTSNPN and CDR2 SVGIG (reference sequence). The CDR3 coding sequence is TGTGCCTGGAGTGTACCTAGGGGCGGGTCCTACAATGAGCAGTTCTTC. It yields the protein CAWSVPRGGSYNEQFF.

This clone was detected only a few times. The DNA for the CDR3 is TGTGCCAGCAGCCTAAGAGCGGGAGGGGAGTACGAGCAGTACTTC. Protein product: CASSLRAGGEYEQYF. V usage is TRBV7-2 and J usage is TRBJ2-7; 10 bases agree with TRBD2. Germline V CDR1 and CDR2: SGHTA, FQGNSA. The V segment lost 5 bases and the J segment 4 bases; nucleotides outside the gene matches: 8. The CDR3 is 15 amino acids.

This clone was detected only a few times. The J gene is TRBJ2-7, the V gene TRBV5-1; D remains unclear. Between the trimmed V and J ends, which lost 4 bases and 3 bases, there was a span of 2 bases. This CDR3 comprises 10 residues. Per the germline V gene, CDR1 is SGHRS and CDR2 is YFSETQ. The CDR3: CASSVYEQYF. The CDR3 DNA reads TGCGCCAGCAGCGTCTACGAGCAGTACTTC.

This clone appeared a few times. The chain links TRBV9 to TRBJ1-2; possible D gene TRBD1, 5 bases. This CDR3 has 14 amino acids. Germline CDR1 reads SGDLS; CDR2 reads YYNGEE. Between the trimmed V and J ends, which lost 0 bases and 7 bases, there was a span of 13 bases. CDR3 region: CASSVGNPGLGYTF. The CDR3 DNA reads TGTGCCAGCAGCGTAGGTAACCCAGGGCTTGGCTACACCTTC.

This chain joins TRBV7-9 and TRBJ2-1; possibly TRBD1 for D (5 bases). The germline gives CDR1 SEHNR, CDR2 FQNEAQ (reference sequence). V dropped 2 bases and J dropped 6 bases, with 11 bases sitting between them. The CDR3 loop spans 14 amino acids. In DNA, the CDR3 is TGTGCCAGCAGCTTATCTAGGGGCCCCAATGAGCAGTTCTTC. Amino acids: CASSLSRGPNEQFF.

This clone has just a few counts. The J gene is TRBJ2-3, the V gene TRBV5-6; 7 positions match TRBD1. This CDR3 spans 15 amino acids. V trimming: 4 bases; J trimming: 1 base; junction bases outside the gene matches: 6. The germline V gene has CDR1 SGHDT and CDR2 YYEEEE. The CDR3 spells CASSARQGGTDTQYF. In DNA form, the CDR3 reads TGTGCCAGCAGCGCCCGACAGGGTGGCACAGATACGCAGTATTTT.

V gene TRBV29-1 combines with J gene TRBJ2-7; TRBD1 might be the D (5 bases). Germline-derived CDR1 and CDR2 are SQVTM and ANQGSEA. The V end was cut by 6 bases, the J end by 3 bases, with 15 bases between. CDR3 length equals 13 residues. CDR3 nucleotides: TGCAGCGTCGGGTTGTGGCAGGGCTACGAGCAGTACTTC. Translated, it gives CSVGLWQGYEQYF.

The chain employs TRBV10-3 and TRBJ1-2; perhaps TRBD1 as D (5 bases). Looked up from germline, CDR1 is ENHRY and CDR2 is SYGVKD. The CDR3 contains 14 residues. V gave up 4 bases and J gave up 5 bases, with 14 bases separating them. The chain's CDR3 is CAISAPLGTYGYTF. CDR3 nucleotide sequence: TGTGCCATCAGTGCACCGCTTGGGACTTATGGCTACACCTTC.

V usage is TRBV6-4 and J usage is TRBJ2-4; D tentatively fits TRBD1 or TRBD2 (5 bases each). This CDR3 is built from 17 residues. Trimming left V 10 bases short and J 0 bases short, with 22 bases between. Germline CDR1 MRHNA, CDR2 SNTAGT. The CDR3 region is CAITGTRRGLAKNIQYF. CDR3 in DNA: TGTGCCATCACCGGGACCCGAAGAGGCTTAGCCAAAAACATTCAGTACTTC.

The V and J genes are TRBV5-1 and TRBJ2-5; D call uncertain. Per the germline V gene, CDR1 is SGHRS and CDR2 is YFSETQ. The V and J ends lost 0 bases and 7 bases respectively, with 13 bases between them. The CDR3 loop spans 14 amino acids. CDR3 nucleotide sequence: TGCGCCAGCAGCTTGGTTGGACCTTTCGCGACCCAGTACTTC. Translated, it gives CASSLVGPFATQYF.

V is TRBV14 and J is TRBJ2-1; the D gene is possibly TRBD2 (6 bases). Germline V gene data show CDR1 as SGHDN and CDR2 as FVKESK. The CDR3 sequence is 15 residues long. V lost 0 bases to trimming and J lost 9 bases, with 15 bases between them. For the CDR3, the DNA is TGTGCCAGCAGCCAAGATACGGCGGGACGTGGTGAGCAGTTCTTC. This translates into CASSQDTAGRGEQFF.

This clone was detected a few times. The CDR3 region has the DNA TGTGCCAGCAGCCCCGACAGGACCAGGTATGAGCAGTTCTTC. Encoded protein: CASSPDRTRYEQFF. The V call is TRBV7-9, the J call TRBJ2-1, with D perhaps matching TRBD1 (6 bases). The ends were cut back, 5 bases at V and 8 bases at J, with 16 bases in the middle. The CDR3 spans 14 residues. Germline V gene sequence: CDR1 SEHNR, CDR2 FQNEAQ (reference sequence).

Only a few counts were recorded for this clone. This chain joins TRBV29-1 and TRBJ1-4, with D perhaps matching TRBD1 (6 bases). Germline lookup yields CDR1 SQVTM and CDR2 ANQGSEA. The V end was cut by 5 bases, the J end by 7 bases, with 11 bases between. The CDR3 runs 12 residues. The CDR3 sequence: CSVSRGSEKLFF. CDR3 nucleotide sequence: TGCAGCGTTAGCAGGGGAAGTGAAAAACTGTTTTTT.

V is TRBV7-3 and J is TRBJ2-7; 8 nucleotides match TRBD2. The CDR3 is 15 residues long. Germline CDR1 SGHTA, CDR2 FQGTGA. Trimming cost V 2 bases and J 5 bases; bases outside gene matches: 8. The CDR3: CASSLLNGRADEQYF. For the CDR3, the DNA is TGTGCCAGCAGCTTACTCAACGGGAGGGCAGACGAGCAGTACTTC.

This clone was observed a few times. The rearrangement uses TRBV11-2 and TRBJ2-7, with D maybe TRBD1 (5 bases). The CDR3 length is 15 residues. CDR1 and CDR2 from the germline V gene are SGHAT and FQNNGV. Trimming removed 8 bases at V and 2 bases at J, with 19 bases between. This chain's CDR3 is CASGVTDNQAYEQYF. In nucleotides, the CDR3 is TGTGCCAGCGGCGTGACAGACAACCAAGCCTACGAGCAGTACTTC.

In this sample, this clone turned up a few times. The gene calls are TRBV7-2 and TRBJ2-3; 15 positions agree with TRBD2. The trim removed 5 bases at V and 3 bases at J, leaving 9 bases unmatched. Germline-derived CDR1 and CDR2 are SGHTA and FQGNSA. The CDR3 covers 18 residues. The CDR3 region has the DNA TGTGCCAGCAGCACCCGTCCCGGGACTAGCGGGAGGACAGATACGCAGTATTTT. Protein sequence: CASSTRPGTSGRTDTQYF.

A few counts support this clone. Distinct nucleotide sequences in the sample also encode this CDR3. The rearrangement uses TRBV30 and TRBJ2-3; no clear D. V was shortened by 5 bases and J by 4 bases, with 10 bases between the two germline ends. The germline gives CDR1 GTSNPN, CDR2 SVGIG (reference sequence). CDR3 length equals 12 residues. For the CDR3, the DNA is TGTGCCTGGGGGCAAGGGCCAGATACGCAGTATTTT. The encoded protein is CAWGQGPDTQYF.

The gene calls are TRBV6-6 and TRBJ2-7; 7 bases are a match to TRBD1. The CDR3 is made up of 15 amino acids. The J segment lost 12 bases and the V segment lost 5 bases, leaving 19 bases of the junction unmatched. Germline V lookup: CDR1 MNHNY, CDR2 SVGAGI (reference sequence). The CDR3 region is CASSNGLPGQTGWYF. As DNA, the CDR3 is TGTGCCAGCAGTAACGGACTCCCGGGACAGACCGGGTGGTACTTC.